The sequence of this T cell receptor beta chain was determined in a study of T cells in women clearing cervical HPV infection. Study details: For cases, blood was sampled a median about 140 days after lesion detection, interquartile range roughly 80 to 220 days.

Trimming removed 0 bases at V and 6 bases at J, with 9 bases between. The CDR3 runs 13 residues. Germline-derived CDR1 and CDR2 are SGHRS and YFSETQ. The table came from immunoSEQ multiplex PCR; TCRdb's copy has only in-frame clones and leaves some out. The sample has 40,000 to 60,000 clones; the top ten hold 0.98%. On this clone: The CDR3 end is not reached by the read, which stops 3 residues before it; the germline J gene fills it in.

The J gene is TRBJ1-1, the V gene TRBV5-1; D is possibly TRBD1 (6 bases). The receptor was isolated from a woman aged 18-70 years with a cervical HPV16 infection that either progressed to CIN3+ or cleared (not recorded which). Sequenced: blood buffy coat. The part of the CDR3 DNA that was read is TGCGCCAGCAGCTTGGGGGGGCGGGCTGAA. Protein: CASSLGGRAE. In full, the CDR3 is CASSLGGRAEAFF.